This TCR beta chain was recovered during a study of blood T cell repertoires in COVID-19. Per the germline V gene, CDR1 is SGHKS and CDR2 is YYEKEE (reference sequence). This CDR3 spans 14 amino acids. Unmatched junction bases numbered 2, after V lost 2 bases and J lost 2 bases. Original processing notes: For nucleated cells, counts were estimated from reference gene primer amplification. TCRdb's table, derived via immunoSEQ multiplex PCR, lists solely in-frame clones and lacks some. The D gene and trimming were derived from the DNA, and the V and J assignments and clone size from that table. The profile shows under 20,000 clones, more than 70% of them singletons.

The sample was peripheral blood. This TCR derives from a human donor in a cohort sampled during active COVID-19. The V gene is TRBV5-5, the J gene TRBJ2-5; 8 bases are shared with TRBD1. The CDR3 DNA follows: TGTGCCAGCAGCTTTCAGGGGGCGCAAGAGACCCAGTACTTC. It encodes CASSFQGAQETQYF.